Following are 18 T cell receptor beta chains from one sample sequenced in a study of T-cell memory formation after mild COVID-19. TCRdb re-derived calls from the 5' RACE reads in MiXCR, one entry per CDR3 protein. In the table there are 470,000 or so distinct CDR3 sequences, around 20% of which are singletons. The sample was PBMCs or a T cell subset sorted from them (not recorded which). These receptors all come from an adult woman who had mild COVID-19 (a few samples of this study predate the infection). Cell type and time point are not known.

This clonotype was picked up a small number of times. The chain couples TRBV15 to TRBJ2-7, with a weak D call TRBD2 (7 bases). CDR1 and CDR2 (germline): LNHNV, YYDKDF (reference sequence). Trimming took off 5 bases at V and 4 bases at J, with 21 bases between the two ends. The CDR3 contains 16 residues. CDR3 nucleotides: TGTGCCACCAGCTTTTCGGGGGGCCAAACGTTATACGAGCAGTACTTC. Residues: CATSFSGGQTLYEQYF.

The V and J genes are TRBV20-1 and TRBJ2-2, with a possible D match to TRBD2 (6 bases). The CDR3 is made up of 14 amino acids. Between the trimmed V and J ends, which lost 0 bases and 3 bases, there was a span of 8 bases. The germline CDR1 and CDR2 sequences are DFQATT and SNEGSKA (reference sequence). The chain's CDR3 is CSARDWGDTGELFF. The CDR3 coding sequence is TGCAGTGCTAGAGATTGGGGGGACACCGGGGAGCTGTTTTTT.

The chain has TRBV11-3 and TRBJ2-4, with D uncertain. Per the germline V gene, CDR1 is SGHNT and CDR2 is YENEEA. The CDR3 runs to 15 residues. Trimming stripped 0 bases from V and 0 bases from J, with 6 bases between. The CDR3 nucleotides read TGTGCCAGCAGCTTAGAAGGTCTAGCCAAAAACATTCAGTACTTC. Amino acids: CASSLEGLAKNIQYF.

The CDR3 sequence: CASSLAGGARSTQYF. CDR3 bases: TGCGCCAGCAGCTTGGCCGGGGGGGCCCGTTCCACGCAGTATTTT. The chain employs TRBV5-1 and TRBJ2-3, with 8 bases that match TRBD2. With V trimmed by 0 bases and J by 9 bases, 9 bases remained unmatched. Germline V gene sequence: CDR1 SGHRS, CDR2 YFSETQ. The length of the CDR3 is 15 residues.

The CDR3: CASRRYAGAGEQYF. In nucleotides, the CDR3 is TGTGCCAGCAGGCGTTATGCGGGAGCGGGTGAGCAGTACTTC. The rearrangement joins TRBV12-3 or TRBV12-4 to TRBJ2-7; 7 nucleotides match TRBD2. V lost 6 bases to trimming and J lost 7 bases; unmatched junction nucleotides: 12. This CDR3 region has 14 residues.

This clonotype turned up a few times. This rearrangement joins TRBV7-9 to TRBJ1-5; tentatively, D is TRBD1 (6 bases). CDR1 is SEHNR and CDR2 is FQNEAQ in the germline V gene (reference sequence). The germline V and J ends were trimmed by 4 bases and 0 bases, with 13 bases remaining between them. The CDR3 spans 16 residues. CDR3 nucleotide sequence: TGTGCCAGCAGCTGGGAACAGGGCTATAGCAATCAGCCCCAGCATTTT. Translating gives CASSWEQGYSNQPQHF.

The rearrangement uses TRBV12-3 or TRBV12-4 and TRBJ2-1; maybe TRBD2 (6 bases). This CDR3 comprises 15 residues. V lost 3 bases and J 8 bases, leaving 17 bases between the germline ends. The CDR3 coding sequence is TGTGCCAGCAGTTTGCGGGAAGGTGCCGGATATGAGCAGTTCTTC. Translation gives CASSLREGAGYEQFF.

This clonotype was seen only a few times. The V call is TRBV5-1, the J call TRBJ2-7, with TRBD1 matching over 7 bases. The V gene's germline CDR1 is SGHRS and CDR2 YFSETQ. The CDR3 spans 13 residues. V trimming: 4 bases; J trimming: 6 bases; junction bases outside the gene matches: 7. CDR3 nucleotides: TGCGCCAGCAGCAGGGGACAGCTCGGCGAGCAGTACTTC. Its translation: CASSRGQLGEQYF.

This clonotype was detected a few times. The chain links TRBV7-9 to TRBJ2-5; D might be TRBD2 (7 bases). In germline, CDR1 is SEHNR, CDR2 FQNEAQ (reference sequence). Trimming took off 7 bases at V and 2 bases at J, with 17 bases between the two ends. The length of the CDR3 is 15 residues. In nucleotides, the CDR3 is TGTGCCAGCACCCCCGGGGGCGGGGGACAAGAGACCCAGTACTTC. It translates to CASTPGGGGQETQYF.

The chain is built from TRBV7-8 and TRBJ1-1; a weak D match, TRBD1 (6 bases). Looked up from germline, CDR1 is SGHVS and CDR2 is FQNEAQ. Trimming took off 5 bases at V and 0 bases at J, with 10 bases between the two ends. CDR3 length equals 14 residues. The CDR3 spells CASSTDRLNTEAFF. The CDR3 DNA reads TGTGCCAGCAGCACGGACAGATTGAACACTGAAGCTTTCTTT. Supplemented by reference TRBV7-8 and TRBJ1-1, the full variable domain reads GAGVSQSPRYKVAKRGQDVALRCDPISGHVSLFWYQQALGQGPEFLTYFQNEAQLDKSGLPSDRFFAERPEGSVSTLKIQRTQQEDSAVYLCASSTDRLNTEAFFGQGTRLTVV.

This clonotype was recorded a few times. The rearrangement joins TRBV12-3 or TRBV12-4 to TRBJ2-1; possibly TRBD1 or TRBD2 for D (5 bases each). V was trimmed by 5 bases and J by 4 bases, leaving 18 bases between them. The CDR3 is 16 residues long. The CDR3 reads CASSHLLGTEYNEQFF. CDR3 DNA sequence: TGTGCCAGCAGTCACCTCTTGGGGACGGAATACAATGAGCAGTTCTTC.

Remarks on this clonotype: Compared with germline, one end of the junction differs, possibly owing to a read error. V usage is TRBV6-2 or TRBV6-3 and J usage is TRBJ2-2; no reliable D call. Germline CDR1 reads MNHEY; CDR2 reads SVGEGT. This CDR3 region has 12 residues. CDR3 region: CDSRPSTGELFF. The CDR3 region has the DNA TGTGACAGCAGGCCATCCACCGGGGAGCTGTTTTTT.

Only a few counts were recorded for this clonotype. This chain's CDR3 is CATSAGGASEAFF. The DNA of the CDR3 is TGTGCCACCAGTGCGGGGGGAGCCTCTGAAGCTTTCTTT. The chain has TRBV24-1 and TRBJ1-1, with D perhaps matching TRBD1 (5 bases). Germline values: CDR1 KGHDR, CDR2 SFDVKD. Trimming left V 5 bases short and J 6 bases short, with 12 bases between. The CDR3 totals 13 residues.

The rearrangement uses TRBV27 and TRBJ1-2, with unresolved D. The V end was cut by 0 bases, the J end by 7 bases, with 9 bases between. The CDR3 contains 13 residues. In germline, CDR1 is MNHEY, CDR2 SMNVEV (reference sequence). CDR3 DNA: TGTGCCAGCAGTTTATCTAGTGGGTTTGGCTACACCTTC. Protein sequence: CASSLSSGFGYTF.

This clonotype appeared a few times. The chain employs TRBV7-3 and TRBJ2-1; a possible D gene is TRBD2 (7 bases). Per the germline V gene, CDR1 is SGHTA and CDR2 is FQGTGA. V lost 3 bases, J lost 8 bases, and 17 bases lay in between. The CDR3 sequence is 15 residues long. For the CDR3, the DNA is TGTGCCAGCAGCTTGGGGGGGCGCAGGTTCGATGAGCAGTTCTTC. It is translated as CASSLGGRRFDEQFF.

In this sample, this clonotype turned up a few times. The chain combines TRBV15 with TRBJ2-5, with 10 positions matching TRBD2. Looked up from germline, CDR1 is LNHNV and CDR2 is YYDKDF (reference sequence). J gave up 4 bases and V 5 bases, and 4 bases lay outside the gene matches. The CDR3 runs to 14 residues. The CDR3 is CATSRRLAGETQYF. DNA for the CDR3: TGTGCCACCAGCCGGAGACTAGCGGGAGAGACCCAGTACTTC.

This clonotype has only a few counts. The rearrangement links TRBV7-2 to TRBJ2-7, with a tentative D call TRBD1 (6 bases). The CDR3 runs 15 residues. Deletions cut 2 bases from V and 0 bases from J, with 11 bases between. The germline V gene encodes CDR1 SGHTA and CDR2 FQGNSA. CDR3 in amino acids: CASSLRDTSSYEQYF. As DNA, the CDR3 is TGTGCCAGCAGCTTACGGGACACGAGCTCCTACGAGCAGTACTTC.

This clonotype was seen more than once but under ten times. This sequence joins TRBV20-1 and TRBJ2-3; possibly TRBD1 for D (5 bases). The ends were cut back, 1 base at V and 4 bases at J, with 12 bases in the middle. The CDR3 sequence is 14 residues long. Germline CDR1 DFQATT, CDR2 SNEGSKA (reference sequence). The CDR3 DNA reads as TGCAGTGCTAGAGGACAGTTAAAAGCAGATACGCAGTATTTT. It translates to CSARGQLKADTQYF.